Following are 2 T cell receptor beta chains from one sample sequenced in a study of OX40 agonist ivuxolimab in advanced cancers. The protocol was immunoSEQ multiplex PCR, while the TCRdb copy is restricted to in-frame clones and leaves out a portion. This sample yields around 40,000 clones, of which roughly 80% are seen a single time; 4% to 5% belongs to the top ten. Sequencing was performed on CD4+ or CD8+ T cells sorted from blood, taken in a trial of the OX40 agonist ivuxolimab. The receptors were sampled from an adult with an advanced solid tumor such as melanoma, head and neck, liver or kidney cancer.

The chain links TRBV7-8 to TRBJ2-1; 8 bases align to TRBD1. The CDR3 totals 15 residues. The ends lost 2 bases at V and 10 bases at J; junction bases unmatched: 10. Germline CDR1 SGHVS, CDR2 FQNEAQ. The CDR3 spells CASSLRTGSRMEQFF. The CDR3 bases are TGTGCCAGCAGCTTAAGGACAGGGAGTCGTATGGAGCAGTTCTTC. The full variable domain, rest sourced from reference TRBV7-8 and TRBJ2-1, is GAGVSQSPRYKVAKRGQDVALRCDPISGHVSLFWYQQALGQGPEFLTYFQNEAQLDKSGLPSDRFFAERPEGSVSTLKIQRTQQEDSAVYLCASSLRTGSRMEQFFGPGTRLTVL.

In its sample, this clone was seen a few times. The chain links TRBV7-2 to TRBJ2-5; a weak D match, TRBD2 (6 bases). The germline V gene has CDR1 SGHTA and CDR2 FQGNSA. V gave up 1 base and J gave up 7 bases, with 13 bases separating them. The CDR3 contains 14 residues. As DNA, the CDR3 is TGTGCCAGCAGCTTAGATGCGGGGTATGGGACCCAGTACTTC. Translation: CASSLDAGYGTQYF. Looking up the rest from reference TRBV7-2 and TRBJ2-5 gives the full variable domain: GAGVSQSPSNKVTEKGKDVELRCDPISGHTALYWYRQSLGQGLEFLIYFQGNSAPDKSGLPSDRFSAERTGGSVSTLTIQRTQQEDSAVYLCASSLDAGYGTQYFGPGTRLLVL.